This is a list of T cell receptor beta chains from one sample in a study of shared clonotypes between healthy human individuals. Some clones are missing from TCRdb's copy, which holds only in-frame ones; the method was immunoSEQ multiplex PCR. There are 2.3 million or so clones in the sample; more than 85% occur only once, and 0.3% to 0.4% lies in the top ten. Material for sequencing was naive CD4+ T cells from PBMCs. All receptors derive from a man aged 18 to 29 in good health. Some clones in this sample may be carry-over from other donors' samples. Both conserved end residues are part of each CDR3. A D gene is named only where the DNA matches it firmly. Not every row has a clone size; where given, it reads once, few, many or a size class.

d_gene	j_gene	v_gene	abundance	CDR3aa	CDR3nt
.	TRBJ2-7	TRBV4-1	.	CASSQGLGRGPWEQYF	TGCGCCAGCAGCCAAGGGCTTGGAAGGGGCCCGTGGGAGCAGTACTTC
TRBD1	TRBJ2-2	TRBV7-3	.	CASSSTGTGGTGELFF	TGTGCCAGCAGTTCGACCGGGACAGGGGGCACCGGGGAGCTGTTTTTT
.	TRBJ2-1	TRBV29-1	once	CSARDGLYNEQFF	TGCAGCGCTCGAGACGGACTCTACAATGAGCAGTTCTTC
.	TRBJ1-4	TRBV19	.	CASSITGNNEKLFF	TGTGCCAGTAGTATTACGGGAAATAATGAAAAACTGTTTTTT
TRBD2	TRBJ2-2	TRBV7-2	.	CASSPRLAGTTGELFF	TGTGCCAGCAGCCCGAGACTAGCGGGAACGACCGGGGAGCTGTTTTTT
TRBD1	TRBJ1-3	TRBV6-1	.	CASSLMQGGEGTIYF	TGTGCCAGCAGCTTAATGCAGGGGGGCGAGGGCACCATATATTTT
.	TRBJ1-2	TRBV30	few	CAWTGNPAYGYTF	TGTGCCTGGACAGGGAACCCCGCCTATGGCTACACCTTC
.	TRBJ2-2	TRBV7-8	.	CASSPGGGGTGELFF	TGTGCCAGCAGCCCAGGGGGGGGTGGCACCGGGGAGCTGTTTTTT
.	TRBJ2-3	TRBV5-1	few	CASSSPTDTQYF	TGCGCCAGCAGCTCGCCCACAGATACGCAGTATTTT
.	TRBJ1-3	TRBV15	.	CATSRDQGIRLGNTIYF	TGTGCCACCAGCAGAGACCAAGGGATACGCCTCGGAAACACCATATATTTT
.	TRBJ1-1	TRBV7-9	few	CASSPRRQNTEAFF	TGTGCCAGCAGTCCGCGGCGCCAGAACACTGAAGCTTTCTTT
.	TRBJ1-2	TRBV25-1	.	CASSGRGLGGYTF	TGTGCCAGCAGTGGGAGGGGTTTGGGAGGCTACACCTTC
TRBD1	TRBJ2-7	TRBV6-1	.	CACIPRDRVTYEQYF	TGTGCCTGTATACCACGGGACAGGGTAACCTACGAGCAGTACTTC